The present T cell receptor beta chain was sequenced within a study of T cell repertoires in cytomegalovirus infection. Study-level findings and limits: Identification of carriers of CMV plus the relevant HLA was achieved through cumulative public TCR beta family frequency.

This clonotype was seen a few times. Its antigen is as yet unknown. Using its own MiXCR run on the reads, TCRdb lists one record per CDR3 protein. The sample contains 170,000 or so distinct CDR3 sequences, approximately 15% of which appear only once. The V gene's germline CDR1 is MGHRA and CDR2 YSYEKL. CDR3 length: 16 amino acids. The V gene lost 0 bases and the J gene lost 1 base, with 12 bases spanning the gap. The sequence derives from a human donor in good health (CMV status not recorded). Some clones in this sample may be carry-over from other donors' samples. Sequencing was carried out using PBMCs. This sequence joins TRBV4-1 and TRBJ1-1, with D possibly TRBD1 on 5 matching bases. The CDR3 sequence: CASSQDGGGGNTEAFF. The CDR3 nucleotides read TGCGCCAGCAGCCAAGATGGCGGGGGAGGGAACACTGAAGCTTTCTTT.